This T cell receptor beta chain was captured by sequencing in a study of control samples from healthy donors and cancer patients. Germline V gene data show CDR1 as SGHRS and CDR2 as YFSETQ. The CDR3 extends over 15 amino acids. V shed 1 base, J shed 7 bases, and the junction held 8 bases outside the gene matches. The protocol was immunoSEQ multiplex PCR, while the TCRdb copy is restricted to in-frame clones and leaves out a portion. This table has 120,000 or so clones, around 87% appearing once. The sequence came from a man aged 55-75 years in good health. Source material: blood. The rearrangement links TRBV5-1 to TRBJ1-5, with 7 bases lining up with TRBD1. CDR3: CASSLTGVMGQPQHF. Written as DNA, the CDR3 is TGCGCCAGCAGCTTGACAGGGGTTATGGGACAGCCCCAGCATTTT.